These 16 T cell receptor beta chains came from one sample sequenced in a study of blood T cell repertoires in COVID-19. Measured with immunoSEQ multiplex PCR; TCRdb has only the in-frame clones, and not every one. The sample has 120,000 to 150,000 clones, approximately 85% seen once. The sequenced sample was peripheral blood. The receptors stem from a woman of 80 years or more with acute or convalescent COVID-19.

The chain combines TRBV5-6 with TRBJ2-5, with TRBD2 identical over 7 bases. The V gene end was trimmed by 7 bases and the J gene end by 1 base; junction bases not matched to a gene: 7. There are 14 residues in the CDR3. Germline CDR1 reads SGHDT; CDR2 reads YYEEEE. The DNA of the CDR3 is TGTGCCAGCTTATGGGGAGGGACCCAAGAGACCCAGTACTTC. Protein product: CASLWGGTQETQYF.

The chain employs TRBV2 and TRBJ1-1, with D possibly matching TRBD1 (6 bases). Trimming shortened V by 8 bases and J by 0 bases, and 7 bases separated the two germline ends. This CDR3 has 12 amino acids. CDR1 and CDR2 (germline): SNHLY, FYNNEI. CDR3 amino acids: CASHRVNTEAFF. The CDR3 DNA follows: TGTGCCAGCCACAGGGTGAACACTGAAGCTTTCTTT.

The genes are TRBV28 and TRBJ1-2, with D hard to call. The germline V and J ends were trimmed by 6 bases and 2 bases, with 10 bases remaining between them. The CDR3 sequence is 13 residues long. CDR1 and CDR2 (germline): MDHEN, SYDVKM. The CDR3, as DNA: TGTGCCAGCAGGTCCTCCCAGAACTATGGCTACACCTTC. Translation: CASRSSQNYGYTF.

This chain joins TRBV13 and TRBJ2-1, with D unclear. The V and J ends lost 5 bases and 8 bases respectively, with 16 bases between them. Per germline, CDR1 PRHDT and CDR2 FYEKMQ (reference sequence). The CDR3 length is 14 residues. The CDR3 is CASSLSLGLYEQFF. The CDR3 DNA reads TGTGCCAGCAGCCTCTCGTTGGGCCTCTATGAGCAGTTCTTC.

V is TRBV7-8 and J is TRBJ1-5; unclear D gene. The germline gives CDR1 SGHVS, CDR2 FQNEAQ. The CDR3 consists of 13 residues. The V end was cut by 6 bases, the J end by 5 bases, with 11 bases between. The CDR3 region is CASRHRMDQPQHF. Written as DNA, the CDR3 is TGTGCCAGCAGGCACAGAATGGATCAGCCCCAGCATTTT.

The chain employs TRBV4-1 and TRBJ2-7; TRBD2 matches 12 bases. Germline CDR1 MGHRA, CDR2 YSYEKL. V lost 0 bases to trimming and J lost 4 bases; unmatched junction nucleotides: 10. The CDR3 runs 18 residues. The CDR3 sequence is CASSQEARLAGDLYEQYF. The DNA of the CDR3 is TGCGCCAGCAGCCAAGAGGCTAGACTAGCGGGGGACTTATACGAGCAGTACTTC.

This clone has just one count. The genes are TRBV19 and TRBJ1-1; 12 nucleotides line up with TRBD1. The V gene end was trimmed by 7 bases and the J gene end by 7 bases; junction bases not matched to a gene: 7. CDR1 and CDR2 (germline): LNHDA, SQIVND (reference sequence). The CDR3 totals 14 residues. CDR3 coding DNA: TGTGCCAGTATCCCGGGACAGGGGGCGGGTGAAGCTTTCTTT. Residues: CASIPGQGAGEAFF.

The chain uses TRBV6-5 and TRBJ1-3; a weak D match, TRBD1 (6 bases). The CDR3 sequence is 16 residues long. Trimming removed 0 bases at V and 2 bases at J, with 11 bases between. Germline-derived CDR1 and CDR2 are MNHEY and SVGAGI. The CDR3 bases are TGTGCCAGCAGTTACTCAGGACAGAGTACTGGAAACACCATATATTTT. This translates into CASSYSGQSTGNTIYF.

The chain links TRBV4-1 to TRBJ1-6, with 8 bases aligning to TRBD1. J gave up 7 bases and V 2 bases, and 7 bases lay outside the gene matches. This CDR3 is 16 amino acids long. Germline V gene lookup returns CDR1 MGHRA and CDR2 YSYEKL. This CDR3 reads CASSQPRQGRNSPLHF. CDR3 nucleotide sequence: TGCGCCAGCAGCCAACCTAGACAGGGGAGAAATTCACCCCTCCACTTT.

This chain links TRBV5-1 with TRBJ2-3, with 9 bases matching TRBD2. After removal of 3 bases from V and 6 bases from J, the junction contained 8 bases not matched to a gene. The CDR3 has 15 amino acids. Germline V gives CDR1 SGHRS, CDR2 YFSETQ. The CDR3 nucleotides are TGCGCCAGCAGCTGGGGGGGACTAGCCACGGATACGCAGTATTTT. It specifies CASSWGGLATDTQYF. The full variable domain, completed using reference TRBV5-1 and TRBJ2-3, is KAGVTQTPRYLIKTRGQQVTLSCSPISGHRSVSWYQQTPGQGLQFLFEYFSETQRNKGNFPGRFSGRQFSNSRSEMNVSTLELGDSALYLCASSWGGLATDTQYFGPGTRLTVL.

The chain is built from TRBV6-6 and TRBJ1-1, with 8 bases that match TRBD1. Germline V gene data show CDR1 as MNHNY and CDR2 as SVGAGI (reference sequence). Trimming took 2 bases from V and 4 from J; bases not matched to a gene: 9. CDR3 size: 16 residues. CDR3 region: CASSYPPGQGITEAFF. As DNA, the CDR3 is TGTGCCAGCAGTTACCCACCCGGACAGGGAATCACTGAAGCTTTCTTT.

V is TRBV27 and J is TRBJ1-2; 9 bases map to TRBD1. The CDR3 is made up of 18 amino acids. The germline CDR1 and CDR2 sequences are MNHEY and SMNVEV (reference sequence). Trimming took 6 bases from V and 4 from J; bases not matched to a gene: 18. The CDR3 spells CASRAAGTGRKGGYGYTF. The CDR3 DNA reads as TGTGCCAGCAGGGCAGCGGGGACAGGGAGAAAGGGGGGCTATGGCTACACCTTC.

This clone was seen only a few times. This chain uses TRBV7-8 with TRBJ1-6; weak D call: TRBD1 (6 bases). This CDR3 contains 13 residues. The germline V gene encodes CDR1 SGHVS and CDR2 FQNEAQ. V gave up 3 bases and J gave up 13 bases, with 13 bases separating them. CDR3 coding DNA: TGTGCCAGCAGCTTCGGACAGACCCGCCCCCTCCACTTT. As protein: CASSFGQTRPLHF.

V is TRBV19 and J is TRBJ1-1; TRBD1 matches at 9 bases. V dropped 8 bases and J dropped 1; count of bases not matched to a gene: 2. Germline CDR1 is LNHDA and CDR2 is SQIVND (reference sequence). The CDR3 is 13 residues long. CDR3: CASGQGRNTEAFF. The CDR3 nucleotides read TGTGCCAGTGGACAGGGGAGGAACACTGAAGCTTTCTTT.

This rearrangement joins TRBV4-1 to TRBJ1-3; D not resolved. V dropped 0 bases and J dropped 7 bases, with 19 bases sitting between them. Germline V gives CDR1 MGHRA, CDR2 YSYEKL. The CDR3 has 17 amino acids. Here the CDR3 reads CASSQDGGYRVSNTIYF. CDR3 DNA sequence: TGCGCCAGCAGCCAAGATGGAGGGTATCGAGTCAGCAACACCATATATTTT.

This rearrangement joins TRBV15 to TRBJ1-3; 8 bases match TRBD1. The CDR3 is 17 amino acids. The ends lost 4 bases at V and 0 bases at J; junction bases unmatched: 8. CDR1 LNHNV and CDR2 YYDKDF come from the germline V gene (reference sequence). Here the CDR3 DNA reads TGTGCCACCAGCACGACGAGACAGGGGAGCTCTGGAAACACCATATATTTT. This codes for CATSTTRQGSSGNTIYF.